The present T cell receptor beta chain was sequenced within a study of cytomegalovirus exposure and HLA in healthy donors. PCR amplification relied on 60 Vbeta primers (plus 13 Jbeta primers). Profiling relied on immunoSEQ multiplex PCR, and the TCRdb table lists in-frame clones only, not all of them. The sample lists 120,000 to 150,000 clones; 76% were seen once. This clone appeared once. Other nucleotide sequences in the sample specify the same CDR3. The TCR sequence derives from a man between 35 and 55 years old in good health and CMV-seronegative. The sequencing input was PBMCs.

CDR3 in DNA: TGTGCCAGCAGCCCCGCGGACTCCTACAATGAGCAGTTCTTC. Translating gives CASSPADSYNEQFF. This sequence joins TRBV14 and TRBJ2-1; D unclear. Germline CDR1 SGHDN, CDR2 FVKESK. Deletions cut 4 bases from V and 0 bases from J, with 7 bases between. This CDR3 has 14 residues.